This entry features one T cell receptor (beta chain) sequence. Its antigen specificity is not known. No quality values exist for individual bases; no much larger clone is one base distant. Counted from cysteine to phenylalanine, this CDR3 has 14 amino acids. Solely the CDR3 DNA is kept, with 42 bases framed from the first base. CDR1 and CDR2 (SGHTA, FQGTGA) derive from the germline V gene. Cut back by 5 bases and 8 bases, the V and J ends lie 18 bases apart. This entry is derived from a study of vaccination and CD4 T cells after COVID-19 (dated by TCRdb to about 2022). Concerning the study at large: Every convalescent patient had a positive nasal swab PCR test for SARS-CoV-2, with mild disease in several patients and severe disease in one. Control cultures used a CEFX viral epitope pool as positive control, an HIV-1 Nef peptide pool as negative control, or no peptide. A few convalescent patients were sampled both early after vaccination (day 14) and late after vaccination (days 161 to 241). Post-vaccine blood samples were collected a median of around 70 days after the second vaccine dose, ranging from roughly 14 to 241 days. Participants got two doses of the Pfizer-BioNTech BNT162b2 vaccine (n=8) or two doses of the Moderna mRNA-1273 vaccine (n=2). In around nine COVID-19 convalescent patients and 4 infection-naive healthy vaccine recipients, the spike-specific CD4+ TCR repertoire before mRNA vaccination was compared with the repertoire after mRNA vaccination. The cultures were stimulated with overlapping spike peptide pools from SARS-CoV-2 and from the common cold coronaviruses HCoV-NL63, HCoV-OC43 and HCoV-229E. Post-COVID blood samples from convalescent patients were collected a median of around 100 days after diagnosis, with a range of about 35 to 161 days. The convalescent cohort comprised six males and four females, including two Hispanic individuals, seven Caucasians, two Asians and one multiracial person.

The intended sense of this specimen's time point label: late sampling 161 to 241 days after vaccination in a few convalescent patients. The treatment or condition label here, explained by the study, means: approximately nine-day PBMC culture with coronavirus spike peptide pools or control peptides (ViraFEST assay). The ViraFEST assay, used in the study, expanded antigen-specific T cells with peptide pools and then identified the expanded clonotypes through TCR sequencing. The positive SARS-CoV-2 PCR tests of the convalescent patients were dated from March to December 2020, before the Alpha, Beta and Delta variants emerged in the United States. Each well held about 2.2 million PBMCs cultured in IMDM containing around 5% human AB serum and 9 to 10 IU/ml IL-2, with about 9.4 ug/ml peptide pools added. On days 3 and 7, half of the culture medium was replaced with fresh IL-2-containing medium. Once the cells had been in culture for roughly 10 days, the EasySep CD4+ T cell isolation kit was used to isolate CD4+ T cells by negative selection. Ficoll-Paque Plus gradient centrifugation was used to isolate PBMCs from whole blood, and the isolated PBMCs were then either used fresh or cryopreserved at -140C. In general, triplicate wells were set up for every culture condition.

Library prep was done by PCR. DNA from cultured CD4+ T cells underwent TCR sequencing with the Oncomine TCR Beta short-read assay at the Johns Hopkins FTIC core. Genomic DNA was extracted from the cultured CD4+ T cells with the QIAamp micro DNA kit. Oncomine TCR Beta libraries from cultured CD4+ T cells were pooled with unique dual indexes and sequenced on an Illumina iSeq 100. The authors' analysis ran thus. Non-productive sequences were removed, and CDR3s that did not start with C, did not end with F or W, or were shorter than 7 amino acids were discarded. The MANAFEST web application identified antigen-specific clonotypes by comparing peptide-stimulated wells against reference wells and other culture wells. For a clone to be called positive, the clone needed an FDR below 0.05, an odds ratio above 5, and a productive frequency above 0.1% in at least two of three replicate wells. Clonotypes that were significantly expanded in both SARS-CoV-2 spike wells and at least one common cold coronavirus spike condition were defined as cross-reactive. Using R version 3.6.1, CDR3 homology was evaluated through Levenshtein distances (stringdist) along with unrooted phylogenetic trees (ape). The public sequencing data were trimmed at Q25 with fastp and processed into clonotypes with MiXCR by TCRdb, which kept only in-frame beta chains. A single entry per CDR3 protein holds the most common genes and DNA from its merged rows. The authors' filters were not applied to this entry. Within this sample are 20,000 to 25,000 distinct CDR3 sequences, with around 46% of them counted one time only. Together, the top ten hold around an eighth of the sample.

Summary of the overall study and its limitations: Only a relatively small number of convalescent patients were included in the study, and early timepoints following natural infection were not analyzed. Among the post-vaccine SARS-CoV-2-reactive clones in convalescent patients, a median approximately 86% showed up only after vaccination, which suggests vaccine-specific priming. The median number of SARS-CoV-2-reactive clonotypes rose from fewer than 25 after infection to about 40 after vaccination, but the change was not significant. Of the vaccine-specific clones found in convalescent patients, nearly all (304 of 307) were mono-reactive for SARS-CoV-2 spike instead of being cross-reactive with common cold coronaviruses.

The starting material was CD4+ T cells from blood, cultured in vitro, obtained about 7 months after SARS-CoV-2 vaccination. This receptor was identified in a human donor who had recovered from COVID-19. The chain uses TRBV7-3 and TRBJ1-2, and TRBD1 may be the D gene, going by 5 matching bases. CDR3 loop: CASSPTGGIRGYTF. The base sequence is TGTGCCAGCAGCCCAACAGGTGGGATTAGAGGCTACACCTTC.